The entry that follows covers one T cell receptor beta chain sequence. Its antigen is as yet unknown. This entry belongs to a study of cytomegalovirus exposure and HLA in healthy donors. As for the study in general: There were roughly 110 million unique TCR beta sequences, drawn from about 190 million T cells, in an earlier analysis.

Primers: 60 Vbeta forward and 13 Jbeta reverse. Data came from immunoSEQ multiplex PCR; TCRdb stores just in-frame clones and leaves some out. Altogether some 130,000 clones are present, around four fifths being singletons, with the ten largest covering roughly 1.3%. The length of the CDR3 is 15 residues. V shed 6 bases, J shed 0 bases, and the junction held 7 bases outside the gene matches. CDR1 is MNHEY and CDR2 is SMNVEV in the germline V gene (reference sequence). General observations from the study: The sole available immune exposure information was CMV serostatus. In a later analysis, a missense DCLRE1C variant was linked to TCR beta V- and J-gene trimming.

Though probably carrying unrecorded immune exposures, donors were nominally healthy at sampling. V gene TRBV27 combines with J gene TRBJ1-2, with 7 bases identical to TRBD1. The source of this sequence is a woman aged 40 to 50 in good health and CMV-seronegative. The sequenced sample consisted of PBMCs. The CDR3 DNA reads TGTGCCAGCAGGTTACAGGGGTTGGCTAACTATGGCTACACCTTC. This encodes CASRLQGLANYGYTF.